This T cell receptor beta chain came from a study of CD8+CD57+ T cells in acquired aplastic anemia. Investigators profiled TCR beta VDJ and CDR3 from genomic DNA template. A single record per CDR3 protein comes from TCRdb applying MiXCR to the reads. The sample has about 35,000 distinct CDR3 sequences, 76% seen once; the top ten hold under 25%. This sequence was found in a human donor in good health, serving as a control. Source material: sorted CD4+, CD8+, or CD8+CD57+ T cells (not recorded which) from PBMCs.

The CDR3 is CASSSTANEQFF. The DNA of the CDR3 is TGTGCCAGCAGCTCGACAGCGAATGAGCAGTTCTTC. The chain recombines TRBV7-3 with TRBJ2-1; a weak D match, TRBD1 (5 bases). Germline CDR1 is SGHTA and CDR2 is FQGTGA. The CDR3 covers 12 residues. V lost 4 bases and J lost 7, with 8 bases in between.